This T cell receptor (beta chain) was retrieved from a study of blood T cell repertoires in COVID-19. Study summary: COVID-19 samples collected from the United States, Italy and Spain covered acute and convalescent phases. The analysed material was cDNA or gDNA that came from T cells, B-cell-depleted T cells, or PBMCs.

This CDR3 contains 14 residues. V lost 5 bases, J lost 5 bases, and 12 bases lay in between. CDR1 and CDR2 from the germline V gene are LNHDA and SQIVND (reference sequence). Methods used by the authors: From reference gene primer amplification, estimates of nucleated cell counts were derived. Sequencing used immunoSEQ multiplex PCR; TCRdb keeps in-frame clones, though not all of them. That table furnishes V, J and clone size, whereas the DNA furnished D and trimming. The sample lists more than 100,000 clones, about four fifths seen once, with 8% to 9.5% in the top ten. This TCR came from a woman in her sixties or seventies with active or convalescent COVID-19. The genes are TRBV19 and TRBJ2-2; a weak D match, TRBD1 (6 bases). Sequencing used peripheral blood. The CDR3 coding sequence is TGTGCCAGTAGTGCCAGGGGTGGAACCGGGGAGCTGTTTTTT. It specifies CASSARGGTGELFF.